These T cell receptor beta chains were read from a single sample in a study of patients and donors after allogeneic stem cell transplantation. TCRdb reprocessed the RT-PCR reads with MiXCR, giving one entry per CDR3 protein. This sample has about 200,000 distinct CDR3 sequences, with around two fifths found just once. Sequencing used blood, either unsorted or a sorted T cell fraction (not recorded which). Source of these receptors: a human donor who was either an allogeneic HSCT recipient or a stem cell or donor lymphocyte infusion donor (not recorded which). It is not recorded whose cells these are; they may come from a transplant donor. The CDR3 runs from the conserved cysteine through the conserved F or W. Each record gives: D gene, V gene, clone size, J gene, CDR3 protein, CDR3 DNA. The D gene is left open where the match is weak. Rows give clone size only sometimes, using once, few, many, or a class for an expanded clone.

.	TRBV7-9	.	TRBJ2-7	CASSFERYEDEQYF	TGTGCCAGCAGCTTTGAGAGGTATGAGGACGAGCAGTACTTC
TRBD2	TRBV4-3	.	TRBJ2-2	CASSQFSGGANTGELFF	TGCGCCAGCAGCCAGTTCAGCGGGGGCGCGAACACCGGGGAGCTGTTTTTT
TRBD1	TRBV29-1	few	TRBJ1-1	CSVVTGATNTEAFF	TGCAGCGTCGTGACAGGGGCCACGAACACTGAAGCTTTCTTT
TRBD1	TRBV4-1	.	TRBJ2-3	CASNRGAGRTPTDTQYF	TGCGCCAGCAACAGGGGGGCGGGGAGGACCCCCACAGATACGCAGTATTTT
.	TRBV12-3/TRBV12-4	.	TRBJ1-1	CASLGPNTEAFF	TGTGCCTCACTGGGCCCAAACACTGAAGCTTTCTTT
.	TRBV3-1	few	TRBJ1-1	CASSQGRATEAFF	TGTGCCAGCAGCCAAGGCAGGGCCACTGAAGCTTTCTTT
.	TRBV30	.	TRBJ1-6	CAWSQGREYQPLHF	TGTGCCTGGAGTCAGGGGAGGGAATACCAACCCCTCCACTTT
.	TRBV20-1	.	TRBJ2-7	CSAREGPPYEQYF	TGCAGTGCTAGAGAGGGCCCACCCTACGAGCAGTACTTC
TRBD1	TRBV25-1	.	TRBJ1-6	CASSAGQTGSYNSPLHF	TGTGCCAGCAGTGCGGGACAGACCGGCTCCTATAATTCACCCCTCCACTTT
TRBD1	TRBV18	.	TRBJ1-2	CASSPVTGTGKMAGYTF	TGTGCCAGCTCACCCGTCACCGGGACAGGGAAGATGGCGGGCTACACCTTC
.	TRBV20-1	few	TRBJ1-1	CSARDGGFNTEAFF	TGCAGTGCTAGAGATGGGGGATTCAACACTGAAGCTTTCTTT
.	TRBV3-1	.	TRBJ1-5	CASSDHGNQPQHF	TGTGCCAGCAGCGACCACGGGAATCAGCCCCAGCATTTT
.	TRBV12-3/TRBV12-4	many	TRBJ1-5	CASSLMSNQPQHF	TGTGCCAGCAGTTTAATGAGCAATCAGCCCCAGCATTTT
.	TRBV7-6	.	TRBJ2-5	CASSSDREAVVTQETQYF	TGTGCCAGCAGCTCCGACAGGGAGGCCGTTGTAACGCAAGAGACCCAGTACTTC
TRBD2	TRBV4-3	.	TRBJ2-1	CASSQDPSGGALDEQFF	TGCGCCAGCAGCCAAGATCCCAGCGGGGGGGCCCTCGATGAGCAGTTCTTC
.	TRBV20-1	few	TRBJ1-2	CSARGGAGGNYGNTF	TGCAGTGCTAGAGGGGGTGCTGGAGGGAATTATGGCAACACCTTC
.	TRBV30	few	TRBJ1-2	CAWSGLGPSYGYTF	TGTGCCTGGAGTGGACTGGGCCCCTCCTATGGCTACACCTTC
.	TRBV27	few	TRBJ1-6	CASSMKDGSPLHF	TGTGCCAGCAGTATGAAGGACGGTTCACCCCTCCACTTT
.	TRBV7-9	.	TRBJ1-4	CASSPSPRTKLFF	TGTGCCAGCAGCCCGAGCCCCCGGACAAAACTGTTTTTT
.	TRBV20-1	few	TRBJ1-5	CSTKVGGPTQPQHF	TGCAGTACCAAGGTGGGTGGTCCCACTCAGCCCCAGCATTTT
.	TRBV28	.	TRBJ1-2	CASRTVVDSGHYGYTF	TGTGCCAGCAGGACCGTAGTCGACAGTGGCCACTATGGCTACACCTTC
TRBD1	TRBV12-3/TRBV12-4	few	TRBJ2-1	CASRVPGQGFDEQFF	TGTGCCAGCAGGGTCCCGGGACAGGGGTTCGATGAGCAGTTCTTC
.	TRBV7-7	few	TRBJ2-7	CASSWTDSGEQYF	TGTGCCAGCAGCTGGACGGACTCTGGCGAGCAGTACTTC
TRBD1	TRBV7-8	.	TRBJ1-2	CASSLDRVSYGYTF	TGTGCCAGCAGTTTAGACAGGGTATCCTATGGCTACACCTTC
TRBD1	TRBV20-1	.	TRBJ1-2	CSARIDRGAKGYGYTF	TGCAGTGCTAGAATAGACAGGGGTGCCAAGGGCTATGGCTACACCTTC
TRBD2	TRBV7-8	.	TRBJ2-3	CASSPSEAGGKFSTDTQYF	TGTGCCAGCAGCCCAAGCGAGGCGGGGGGGAAATTTAGCACAGATACGCAGTATTTT
.	TRBV2	few	TRBJ1-1	CASAGLNPEAFF	TGTGCCAGCGCTGGACTGAACCCTGAAGCTTTCTTT
TRBD1	TRBV20-1	few	TRBJ1-1	CSARVPGQGMNTEAFF	TGCAGTGCTAGAGTTCCCGGACAGGGGATGAACACTGAAGCTTTCTTT
TRBD2	TRBV28	.	TRBJ2-5	CASSSPSGGIQETQYF	TGTGCCAGCAGTTCCCCAAGCGGGGGGATCCAAGAGACCCAGTACTTC
.	TRBV13	.	TRBJ1-6	CASSLSGWGESSYNSPLHF	TGTGCCAGCAGCTTAAGCGGGTGGGGTGAGAGCTCCTATAATTCACCCCTCCACTTT
.	TRBV29-1	few	TRBJ2-3	CSVAPSTDTQYF	TGCAGCGTCGCCCCAAGCACAGATACGCAGTATTTT
.	TRBV3-1	.	TRBJ2-7	CASSHGSLTYEQYF	TGTGCCAGCAGCCACGGGAGCCTAACCTACGAGCAGTACTTC